Included here is one T cell receptor (beta chain) sequence, with context. Its antigen is currently unknown. This CDR3 region has 15 residues. With 5 bases clipped from V and 3 bases from J, the junction kept 9 bases outside the gene matches. CDR1 and CDR2 from the germline V gene are DFQATT and SNEGSKA (reference sequence). The data are from a study of CD8 T cells in ankylosing spondylitis. Study observations and caveats: Reportedly, significant enrichment of disease-linked clones occurred in matched ankylosing spondylitis synovial fluid. The study identified a TCR beta motif of roughly eight highly homologous variants that appeared characteristic of ankylosing spondylitis blood.

With molecular barcodes, quantitative 5'-RACE was used to make the TCR beta libraries. TCRdb recomputed calls from the 5' RACE reads with MiXCR, one row per CDR3 protein. The data show approximately 440,000 distinct CDR3 sequences, about a sixth seen once. The TCR sequence derives from a male donor with ankylosing spondylitis. The specimen sequenced was blood, either unsorted or a sorted T cell fraction (not recorded which). The chain employs TRBV20-1 and TRBJ1-5; 8 nucleotides line up with TRBD1. The CDR3 loop is CSAEDRTGYNQPQHF. The CDR3 nucleotides read TGCAGTGCTGAAGACCGGACAGGGTACAATCAGCCCCAGCATTTT.